Each of the 32 T cell receptor beta chains below was sequenced from the same sample in a study of cytomegalovirus exposure and HLA in healthy donors. Sequencing used immunoSEQ multiplex PCR; TCRdb keeps in-frame clones, though not all of them. This table has 150,000 or so clones, 86% appearing once. Source material: PBMCs. Receptors were obtained from a human donor in good health.

This chain links TRBV7-9 with TRBJ2-6; D perhaps matches TRBD2 (6 bases). In germline, CDR1 is SEHNR, CDR2 FQNEAQ (reference sequence). Trimming cost V 11 bases and J 4 bases, with 12 bases left between them. The CDR3 consists of 13 residues. This chain's CDR3 is CAGVAGGANVLTF. CDR3 DNA: TGTGCCGGCGTGGCGGGAGGGGCCAACGTCCTGACTTTC.

The CDR3 reads CAWRTGLYGYTF. The CDR3 DNA sequence: TGTGCCTGGCGGACAGGCCTATATGGCTACACCTTC. The rearrangement joins TRBV30 to TRBJ1-2; 7 bases fit TRBD1. J lost 5 bases, V lost 5 bases, and 5 bases had no gene match. The CDR3 has 12 residues. Per the germline V gene, CDR1 is GTSNPN and CDR2 is SVGIG (reference sequence).

This chain uses TRBV6-6 with TRBJ1-4; D is possibly TRBD1 (5 bases). V was pared by 2 bases and J by 3 bases, with 13 bases between. The CDR3 runs to 16 residues. Germline V gene sequence: CDR1 MNHNY, CDR2 SVGAGI (reference sequence). The CDR3 nucleotides are TGTGCCAGCAGTTACCGTGCGGGGGGTGCTAATGAAAAACTGTTTTTT. It codes for CASSYRAGGANEKLFF.

This sequence joins TRBV5-6 and TRBJ2-5; a possible D gene is TRBD1 (6 bases). In germline, CDR1 is SGHDT, CDR2 YYEEEE. The CDR3 has 15 amino acids. V was pared by 3 bases and J by 2 bases, with 14 bases between. This chain's CDR3 is CASSSIGQPQETQYF. The CDR3 nucleotides read TGTGCCAGCAGCTCTATAGGACAGCCTCAAGAGACCCAGTACTTC.

The chain has TRBV7-2 and TRBJ1-1; tentative D call: TRBD1 (6 bases). V was trimmed by 5 bases and J by 4 bases, leaving 14 bases between them. Germline values: CDR1 SGHTA, CDR2 FQGNSA. This CDR3 spans 14 amino acids. The CDR3 DNA reads TGTGCCAGCAGCCCTAGGGGGGGCTTCACTGAAGCTTTCTTT. Translated: CASSPRGGFTEAFF.

The CDR3 sequence is CASSLQGPGANVLTF. The CDR3 region has the DNA TGTGCCAGCAGCTTACAGGGCCCTGGGGCCAACGTCCTGACTTTC. The chain recombines TRBV7-9 with TRBJ2-6, with a possible D match to TRBD1 (5 bases). Germline-derived CDR1 and CDR2 are SEHNR and FQNEAQ (reference sequence). Trimming pared 2 bases from V and 2 bases from J, leaving 7 bases between. This CDR3 has 15 amino acids.

This rearrangement joins TRBV5-1 to TRBJ2-3; TRBD2 aligns across 10 bases. The CDR3 is 16 residues long. CDR1 and CDR2 (germline): SGHRS, YFSETQ. V lost 0 bases to trimming and J lost 1 base; unmatched junction nucleotides: 2. The DNA for the CDR3 is TGCGCCAGCAGCTTGGACGGGACTAGCGGCACAGATACGCAGTATTTT. Its translation: CASSLDGTSGTDTQYF.

This clone is a singleton in its sample. The CDR3 protein is CASSLRDREETQYF. CDR3 DNA: TGTGCCAGCAGCTTACGGGACAGAGAAGAGACCCAGTACTTC. V and J are TRBV7-3 and TRBJ2-5, with 7 nucleotides matching TRBD1. Looked up from germline, CDR1 is SGHTA and CDR2 is FQGTGA. The CDR3 runs to 14 residues. The V and J ends lost 2 bases and 3 bases, in that order; junction bases with no gene match: 3.

This rearrangement joins TRBV6-4 to TRBJ2-7; 9 bases are a match to TRBD2. V lost 2 bases, J lost 5 bases, and 19 bases stayed unmatched. The germline V gene has CDR1 MRHNA and CDR2 SNTAGT. The CDR3 is 19 amino acids. CDR3 region: CASSDPLAGGLSSSHEQYF. The CDR3 coding sequence is TGTGCCAGCAGTGACCCATTGGCGGGAGGGCTAAGTTCCAGCCACGAGCAGTACTTC.

This chain uses TRBV5-5 with TRBJ2-2; D perhaps matches TRBD1 (6 bases). This CDR3 contains 14 residues. Trimming took 2 bases from V and 1 from J, leaving 6 bases between them. CDR1 is SGHKS, CDR2 YYEKEE, per germline (reference sequence). In DNA form, the CDR3 reads TGTGCCAGCAGCTTACAGGGGAACACCGGGGAGCTGTTTTTT. It codes for CASSLQGNTGELFF.

The chain uses TRBV6-5 and TRBJ1-1, with 8 bases lining up with TRBD1. Trimming at V came to 0 bases and at J to 1 base, leaving 4 bases not matched to a gene. Looked up from germline, CDR1 is MNHEY and CDR2 is SVGAGI. CDR3 size: 16 residues. The CDR3 here is CASSYSGQVTNTEAFF. The CDR3 nucleotides read TGTGCCAGCAGTTACTCGGGACAGGTGACGAACACTGAAGCTTTCTTT.

This chain links TRBV11-2 with TRBJ2-6; D may be TRBD1 (5 bases). CDR3 length: 16 amino acids. V was cut by 3 bases and J by 1 base, with 10 bases left in between. CDR1 SGHAT and CDR2 FQNNGV come from the germline V gene. CDR3 region: CASSFKGFSGANVLTF. CDR3 DNA: TGTGCCAGCAGCTTCAAGGGGTTTTCTGGGGCCAACGTCCTGACTTTC.

The chain carries TRBV18 and TRBJ2-2; tentatively, D is TRBD1 (5 bases). CDR1 and CDR2 from the germline V gene are KGHSH and LQKENI. This CDR3 is 16 amino acids long. Trimming took 4 bases from V and 4 from J, leaving 16 bases between them. For the CDR3, the DNA is TGTGCCAGCTCACGGGGAAAGGACACCTTCACCGGGGAGCTGTTTTTT. Its protein product is CASSRGKDTFTGELFF.

The chain has TRBV19 and TRBJ1-5; D call uncertain. The CDR3 sequence is 15 residues long. Germline lookup yields CDR1 LNHDA and CDR2 SQIVND (reference sequence). V was cut by 8 bases and J by 0 bases, with 14 bases left in between. The CDR3: CASRQKPGSNQPQHF. CDR3 DNA: TGTGCCAGTCGTCAAAAACCCGGTAGCAATCAGCCCCAGCATTTT.

This chain connects TRBV30 to TRBJ2-5; D may be TRBD1 (5 bases). Germline assignment: CDR1 GTSNPN and CDR2 SVGIG (reference sequence). The ends were cut back, 2 bases at V and 7 bases at J, with 11 bases in the middle. This CDR3 is built from 12 residues. The CDR3 here is CAWSLSQGTQYF. CDR3 nucleotide sequence: TGTGCCTGGAGTCTCTCCCAGGGGACCCAGTACTTC.

This rearrangement joins TRBV4-1 to TRBJ2-1; TRBD2 matches 12 bases. V dropped 3 bases and J dropped 7; count of bases not matched to a gene: 7. CDR3 length equals 16 residues. Germline V lookup: CDR1 MGHRA, CDR2 YSYEKL. The CDR3 DNA reads TGCGCCAGCAGCCACCCACTAGCGGGAGGCTTTAATGAGCAGTTCTTC. Its translation is CASSHPLAGGFNEQFF.

The chain joins TRBV4-2 to TRBJ2-7; TRBD2 agrees at 9 bases. Germline loops: CDR1 LGHNA, CDR2 YNFKEQ. This CDR3 comprises 16 residues. V trimming: 6 bases; J trimming: 3 bases; junction bases outside the gene matches: 12. In DNA, the CDR3 is TGTGCCAGCAGTCCCGACTTCGGTAGCGGGAGCTACGAGCAGTACTTC. Translated, it gives CASSPDFGSGSYEQYF.

The rearrangement joins TRBV7-3 to TRBJ2-2; no reliable D call. The germline CDR1 and CDR2 sequences are SGHTA and FQGTGA. CDR3 size: 15 residues. V was cut by 2 bases and J by 3 bases, with 10 bases left in between. The CDR3 DNA follows: TGTGCCAGCAGCTTACATTTCCGGGACACCGGGGAGCTGTTTTTT. Residues: CASSLHFRDTGELFF.

The V call is TRBV18, the J call TRBJ2-2, with D perhaps matching TRBD2 (6 bases). Germline assignment: CDR1 KGHSH and CDR2 LQKENI. The CDR3 is made up of 15 amino acids. Trimming left V 3 bases short and J 0 bases short, with 8 bases between. DNA for the CDR3: TGTGCCAGCTCACCGGGGGGAACGAACACCGGGGAGCTGTTTTTT. Translation: CASSPGGTNTGELFF.

This clone was detected a few times. The chain uses TRBV10-3 and TRBJ1-5, with no clear D. This CDR3 has 13 amino acids. V lost 2 bases, J lost 2 bases, and 4 bases lay in between. The V gene's germline CDR1 is ENHRY and CDR2 SYGVKD. For the CDR3, the DNA is TGTGCCATCAGTGAGCGGGGCAATCAGCCCCAGCATTTT. This translates into CAISERGNQPQHF.

This clone was detected a few times. V and J are TRBV6-1 and TRBJ1-5; D gene ambiguous. Germline CDR1 and CDR2: MNHNS and SASEGT. CDR3 length: 15 amino acids. V lost 9 bases to trimming and J lost 0 bases, with 15 bases between them. The CDR3: CASSVLSLSNQPQHF. The CDR3 DNA is TGTGCCAGTTCTGTCCTCTCCCTTAGCAATCAGCCCCAGCATTTT.

The chain has TRBV11-2 and TRBJ1-1, with 9 positions matching TRBD1. Germline V gene sequence: CDR1 SGHAT, CDR2 FQNNGV. The CDR3 consists of 16 residues. Trimming cost V 0 bases and J 10 bases; bases outside gene matches: 12. In DNA form, the CDR3 reads TGTGCCAGCAGCTTAGATCTGGGACAGGGAAGGGGAGGAGCTTTCTTT. It translates to CASSLDLGQGRGGAFF.

This chain's CDR3 is CASSERFKQEAFF. The CDR3 nucleotides read TGTGCCAGCAGTGAGAGGTTTAAGCAGGAAGCTTTCTTT. The J gene is TRBJ1-1, the V gene TRBV2; D not resolved. The germline V and J ends were trimmed by 3 bases and 8 bases, with 13 bases remaining between them. The CDR3 consists of 13 residues. Looked up from germline, CDR1 is SNHLY and CDR2 is FYNNEI.

The rearrangement joins TRBV25-1 to TRBJ2-2, with D maybe TRBD1 (5 bases). The CDR3 loop spans 17 amino acids. The V end lost 4 bases, the J end lost 0 bases, and 15 bases lay between the germline ends. Germline values: CDR1 MGHDK, CDR2 SYGVNS. The CDR3 sequence: CASSAVPRQTNTGELFF. For the CDR3, the DNA is TGTGCCAGCAGTGCGGTCCCGCGACAGACGAACACCGGGGAGCTGTTTTTT.

The chain employs TRBV7-8 and TRBJ2-7, with 11 nucleotides matching TRBD2. V trimming: 0 bases; J trimming: 3 bases; junction bases outside the gene matches: 10. CDR1 SGHVS and CDR2 FQNEAQ come from the germline V gene. CDR3 size: 18 residues. The CDR3, as DNA: TGTGCCAGCAGCTTAGCGGTTCTAGCGGGGGGTACACACTACGAGCAGTACTTC. This sequence encodes CASSLAVLAGGTHYEQYF.

V and J are TRBV5-1 and TRBJ1-1, with D perhaps matching TRBD1 (5 bases). Trimming removed 1 base from V and 5 bases from J, with 9 bases in between. CDR3 length: 13 residues. Germline V gene data show CDR1 as SGHRS and CDR2 as YFSETQ. The CDR3 loop is CASSLWGVTEAFF. In nucleotides, the CDR3 is TGCGCCAGCAGCTTGTGGGGGGTAACTGAAGCTTTCTTT.

This clone was observed many times. The chain has TRBV7-9 and TRBJ2-7; 9 nucleotides line up with TRBD2. After removal of 5 bases from V and 3 bases from J, the junction contained 14 bases not matched to a gene. Germline V gives CDR1 SEHNR, CDR2 FQNEAQ (reference sequence). The CDR3 length is 17 residues. CDR3 amino acids: CASSPTRMAGGNYEQYF. DNA for the CDR3: TGTGCCAGCAGCCCCACTCGGATGGCGGGAGGGAACTACGAGCAGTACTTC.

CDR3 amino acids: CASSSRGRVNEQFF. DNA of the CDR3: TGTGCCAGCAGCTCTAGAGGTCGAGTCAATGAGCAGTTCTTC. This chain joins TRBV5-6 and TRBJ2-1; D gene ambiguous. The germline V and J ends were trimmed by 3 bases and 6 bases, with 13 bases remaining between them. Germline CDR1 SGHDT, CDR2 YYEEEE. This CDR3 region has 14 residues.

This chain uses TRBV7-2 with TRBJ1-1; D uncertain. Germline V lookup: CDR1 SGHTA, CDR2 FQGNSA. This CDR3 has 11 residues. V lost 5 bases and J 11 bases, leaving 12 bases between the germline ends. CDR3 nucleotides: TGTGCCAGCAGCATTAGAGGTCGGGCTTTCTTT. Protein: CASSIRGRAFF.

The chain is built from TRBV11-2 and TRBJ1-1; maybe TRBD1 (6 bases). In germline, CDR1 is SGHAT, CDR2 FQNNGV. The CDR3 is 14 amino acids. Trimming took off 7 bases at V and 3 bases at J, with 15 bases between the two ends. The CDR3 sequence is CASTTGGQDTEAFF. For the CDR3, the DNA is TGTGCCAGCACCACCGGGGGGCAAGACACTGAAGCTTTCTTT.

The J gene is TRBJ2-7, the V gene TRBV18; 7 bases line up with TRBD1. The trim removed 4 bases at V and 4 bases at J, leaving 10 bases unmatched. The CDR3 sequence is 15 residues long. Germline CDR1 KGHSH, CDR2 LQKENI. CDR3 sequence reads: CASSLTGALRYEQYF. The CDR3 DNA reads TGTGCCAGCTCACTTACAGGGGCTTTACGGTACGAGCAGTACTTC.

Regarding this clone: Additional DNA sequences in this sample encode the identical CDR3. V usage is TRBV5-4 and J usage is TRBJ2-7, with TRBD2 matching 8 bases. The CDR3 is 14 residues long. The germline V gene encodes CDR1 SGHNT and CDR2 YYREEE (reference sequence). V dropped 4 bases and J dropped 0; count of bases not matched to a gene: 3. The CDR3 DNA is TGTGCCAGCAGCGGTGGGACTAGCTCCTACGAGCAGTACTTC. Translation gives CASSGGTSSYEQYF. The whole variable domain, remainder taken from reference TRBV5-4 and TRBJ2-7, is ETGVTQSPTHLIKTRGQQVTLRCSSQSGHNTVSWYQQALGQGPQFIFQYYREEENGRGNFPPRFSGLQFPNYSSELNVNALELDDSALYLCASSGGTSSYEQYFGPGTRLTVT.